Listed here is a single T cell receptor (beta chain). Its antigen is currently unknown. This entry belongs to a study of shared clonotypes between healthy human individuals. The overall study: Each donor contributed plates that comprised three CD4 naive, three CD4 memory, two CD8 naive and one CD8 memory.

The study's findings and limits: Sorted-subset samples were not fully sequenced, rarefaction indicated. A small donor pool kept down the genetic and exposure-history diversity that was represented.

Some clones are missing from TCRdb's copy, which holds only in-frame ones; the method was immunoSEQ multiplex PCR. Among some 1.5 million clones listed, roughly 96% were seen once. The TCR originated in a man aged 25 to 40 in good health. Material: naive CD4+ T cells sorted from blood. Specified subset: CD45RA+ positively selected.

CDR3: CASSSDVNTEAFF. The CDR3 nucleotides are TGCGCCAGCAGCTCGGATGTGAACACTGAAGCTTTCTTT. The V gene is TRBV5-1, the J gene TRBJ1-1; D unclear. V was pared by 3 bases and J by 0 bases, with 6 bases between. Per the germline V gene, CDR1 is SGHRS and CDR2 is YFSETQ. This CDR3 spans 13 amino acids.